A selection of T cell receptor beta chains follows, all from one sample in a study of blood T cell repertoires in COVID-19. TCRdb's copy holds only in-frame clones and misses some; the assay was immunoSEQ multiplex PCR. The sample holds roughly 380,000 clones; approximately 91% are singletons and the top ten take around 1.5%. Sequenced input: peripheral blood. These receptors were obtained from a woman aged 40-49 years with COVID-19, enrolled during active disease. Both conserved end residues are part of each CDR3. A D gene is named only where the DNA matches it firmly. A clone size is listed for some rows: how often the clone was seen (once, few, many), or a class if it is expanded.

once	TRBD1	TRBV2	TRBJ2-2	TGTGCCAGCAGGAGAGCGACAGGGAAAACCGGGGAGCTGTTTTTT	CASRRATGKTGELFF
.	.	TRBV12-3/TRBV12-4	TRBJ1-5	TGTGCCAGCATTCGGGGGTCGAATCAGCCCCAGCATTTT	CASIRGSNQPQHF
.	TRBD1	TRBV30	TRBJ2-1	TGTGCCTGGAGTGTGTTAGGGACAGGGGTCGATGAGCAGTTCTTC	CAWSVLGTGVDEQFF
.	.	TRBV5-4	TRBJ1-5	TGTGCCAGCAGCTTGGAACAGGGAGATCAGCCCCAGCATTTT	CASSLEQGDQPQHF
.	TRBD1	TRBV3-1/TRBV3-2	TRBJ1-3	TGTGCCAGCAGCCAAGAGACAGGGAGGGGAAACACCATATATTTT	CASSQETGRGNTIYF
.	.	TRBV11-1	TRBJ1-2	TGTGCCAGCAGCGTAGGGGCTGACAGTAACTATGGCTACACCTTC	CASSVGADSNYGYTF
.	.	TRBV7-2	TRBJ2-5	TGTGCCAGCAGCCTCGAGGGGACCCAGTACTTC	CASSLEGTQYF
.	.	TRBV2	TRBJ1-1	TGTGCCAGCAATGAGGAGGGAGGTGACACTGAAGCTTTCTTT	CASNEEGGDTEAFF
.	.	TRBV28	TRBJ1-5	TGTGCCAGCAGTCCACTAAGGGGCGCCTTACTCAATCAGCCCCAGCATTTT	CASSPLRGALLNQPQHF
.	TRBD2	TRBV6-6	TRBJ2-7	TGTGCCAGCAGTTACTCGGTAGCGGGGATTAACGAGCAGTACTTC	CASSYSVAGINEQYF
once	TRBD2	TRBV7-6	TRBJ2-1	TGTGCCAGCAGACAAGGACTAGCGGGGGGGTTAACCCACAATGAGCAGTTCTTC	CASRQGLAGGLTHNEQFF
.	TRBD1	TRBV5-1	TRBJ2-5	TGCGCCAGCAGGAGGGGGGGACAGGGTGAGACCCAGTACTTC	CASRRGGQGETQYF
.	TRBD2	TRBV19	TRBJ2-1	TGTGCCAGTAGTACCCGACTAGCGGGGGGCCTTTCCTTACCCCCGGCGTTTGAGCAGTTCTTC	CASSTRLAGGLSLPPAFEQFF
.	TRBD2	TRBV29-1	TRBJ2-7	TGCAGCGCCCTCATCGGGGGAGGGCCCGGGGAGCAGTACTTC	CSALIGGGPGEQYF
.	.	TRBV6-2/TRBV6-3	TRBJ1-1	TGTGCCAGCAGTGTCGACAGGCTCACTGAAGCTTTCTTT	CASSVDRLTEAFF
few	.	TRBV4-2	TRBJ1-1	TGTGCCAGCAGCCAAGATACTCAGGGGGAAGCTTTCTTT	CASSQDTQGEAFF
.	.	TRBV7-3	TRBJ1-2	TGTGCCAGCAGCCCGAGACCACAGGGTTCTGGCTACACCTTC	CASSPRPQGSGYTF
.	.	TRBV13	TRBJ1-1	TGTGCCAGCAGCCGTCCGGTGAACACTGAAGCTTTCTTT	CASSRPVNTEAFF
once	.	TRBV13	TRBJ1-5	TGTGCCAGCAGCCTTAAGAAAGACAGTTACAATCAGCCCCAGCATTTT	CASSLKKDSYNQPQHF
.	.	TRBV6-5	TRBJ1-2	TGTGCCAGCACCAAGAGTCGGGAATTGTATGGCTACACCTTC	CASTKSRELYGYTF
.	.	TRBV27	TRBJ1-5	TGTGCCAGCAGTAAACAGAGATACAATCAGCCCCAGCATTTT	CASSKQRYNQPQHF
.	.	TRBV30	TRBJ1-1	TGTGCCTGGAGTGTACGAGGGAACACTGAAGCTTTCTTT	CAWSVRGNTEAFF
.	.	TRBV29-1	TRBJ1-4	TGCAGCGCAGTGGACAGTCGGAATGAAAAACTGTTTTTT	CSAVDSRNEKLFF
.	TRBD1	TRBV30	TRBJ1-2	TGTGCCTGGTCCGGGACAGGGTTTCTTAACTATGGCTACACCTTC	CAWSGTGFLNYGYTF
.	.	TRBV9	TRBJ2-1	TGTGCCAGCAGCGTAGATTATAGGGGTGAGGGGGATGAGCAGTTCTTC	CASSVDYRGEGDEQFF
.	.	TRBV7-9	TRBJ1-5	TGTGCCAGCAGCTTAGGAACAGGGCGGGATCAGCCCCAGCATTTT	CASSLGTGRDQPQHF
.	TRBD1	TRBV27	TRBJ2-3	TGTGCCAGCAGTTTGAACAGGGGGGCAGATACGCAGTATTTT	CASSLNRGADTQYF
.	TRBD1	TRBV2	TRBJ1-1	TGTGCCAGCATTGTAGACAGGGACACTGAAGCTTTCTTT	CASIVDRDTEAFF
.	.	TRBV28	TRBJ2-1	TGTGCCAGCATATCGTTTTACAATGAGCAGTTCTTC	CASISFYNEQFF
.	.	TRBV18	TRBJ1-1	TGTGCCAGCTCACCGGTAGGGAGGACTGAAGCTTTCTTT	CASSPVGRTEAFF
.	.	TRBV5-1	TRBJ2-1	TGCGCCAGCAGCACTGGGACATACAATGAGCAGTTCTTC	CASSTGTYNEQFF
.	TRBD1	TRBV5-1	TRBJ1-1	TGCGCCAGCAGCTTGGAGCAGGGGGCGAACACTGAAGCTTTCTTT	CASSLEQGANTEAFF
.	.	TRBV6-6	TRBJ1-5	TGTGCCGCCCAGGGTTTTCTCATAAATCAGCCCCAGCATTTT	CAAQGFLINQPQHF
.	.	TRBV5-1	TRBJ1-1	TGCGCCAGCAGCTTGTTTTCAGGGGACACTGAAGCTTTCTTT	CASSLFSGDTEAFF
once	TRBD1	TRBV7-2	TRBJ2-7	TGTGCCAGCAGCTTAGTGGGCTCAGGGGGCGAGCAGTACTTC	CASSLVGSGGEQYF
.	.	TRBV2	TRBJ1-2	TGTGCCAGCAGTGCTTTGGAGGGTAGGGGAGACTACACCTTC	CASSALEGRGDYTF
.	TRBD2	TRBV4-1	TRBJ2-3	TGCGCCAGCAGCACACTAGCGCCCGTAGCCACAGATACGCAGTATTTT	CASSTLAPVATDTQYF
.	.	TRBV19	TRBJ1-1	TGTGCCAGTAGTATAAGTTGGCAGGGGAACACTGAAGCTTTCTTT	CASSISWQGNTEAFF
.	TRBD2	TRBV28	TRBJ2-7	TGTGCCAGCACCCGAACTAGCGGGGGGGCCTACGAGCAGTACTTC	CASTRTSGGAYEQYF
once	TRBD1	TRBV6-6	TRBJ2-1	TGTGCCAGCAGTTACACAGGGGTATCCTACAATGAGCAGTTCTTC	CASSYTGVSYNEQFF
.	.	TRBV28	TRBJ1-2	TGTGCCAGCAGTTTCCTCGTAAACTATGGCTACACCTTC	CASSFLVNYGYTF
.	TRBD1	TRBV6-2/TRBV6-3	TRBJ1-5	TGTGCCAGCAGTTACCAAACAGGGGGCAGTCAGCCCCAGCATTTT	CASSYQTGGSQPQHF
.	.	TRBV6-4	TRBJ2-2	TGTGCCAGCAGTGCTACTGCCAGGGTCACCGGGGAGCTGTTTTTT	CASSATARVTGELFF
.	TRBD2	TRBV10-3	TRBJ2-2	TGTGCCATCAGTGAGGGGAGGGGAATGGACACCGGGGAGCTGTTTTTT	CAISEGRGMDTGELFF
.	.	TRBV6-2/TRBV6-3	TRBJ2-7	TGTGCCAGCAGTGATCCAGGGAAGAGGGAGCAGTACTTC	CASSDPGKREQYF
.	.	TRBV24-1	TRBJ1-5	TGTGCCACCAGTGAGCCCACAGGGAGCTTTCACCATTTT	CATSEPTGSFHHF
.	.	TRBV19	TRBJ1-1	TGTGCCAGTAGTAGGGGGCAGGCAAACACTGAAGCTTTCTTT	CASSRGQANTEAFF
.	TRBD1	TRBV5-1	TRBJ1-1	TGCGCCAGCAGCTTCACAGGGGCGAAAAACACTGAAGCTTTCTTT	CASSFTGAKNTEAFF
.	TRBD1	TRBV28	TRBJ1-2	TGTGCCAGCAGCCCCCTGACAGGGAAGGGTTACTATGGCTACACCTTC	CASSPLTGKGYYGYTF
.	.	TRBV27	TRBJ1-2	TGTGCCAGCAGTTTACAGGGGACCTATGGCTACACCTTC	CASSLQGTYGYTF
.	TRBD1	TRBV28	TRBJ1-1	TGTGCCAGCAGTCCCTGGACAGGGCAGAACACTGAAGCTTTCTTT	CASSPWTGQNTEAFF